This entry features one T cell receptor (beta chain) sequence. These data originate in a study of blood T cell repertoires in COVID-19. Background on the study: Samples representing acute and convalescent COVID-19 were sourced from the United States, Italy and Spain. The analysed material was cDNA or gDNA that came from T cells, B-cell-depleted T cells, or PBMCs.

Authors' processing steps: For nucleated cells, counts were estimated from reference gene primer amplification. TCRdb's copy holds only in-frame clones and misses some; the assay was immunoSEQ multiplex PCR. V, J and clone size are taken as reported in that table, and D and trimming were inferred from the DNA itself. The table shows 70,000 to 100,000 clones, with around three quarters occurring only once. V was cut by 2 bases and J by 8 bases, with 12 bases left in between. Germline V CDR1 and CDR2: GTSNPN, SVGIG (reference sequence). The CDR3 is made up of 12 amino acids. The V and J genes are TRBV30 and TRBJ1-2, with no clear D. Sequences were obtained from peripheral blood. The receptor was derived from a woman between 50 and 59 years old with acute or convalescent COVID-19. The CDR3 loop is CAWSMSISGYTF. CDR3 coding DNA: TGTGCCTGGAGTATGTCTATCTCGGGCTACACCTTC. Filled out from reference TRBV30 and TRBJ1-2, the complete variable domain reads SQTIHQWPATLVQPVGSPLSLECTVEGTSNPNLYWYRQAAGRGLQLLFYSVGIGQISSEVPQNLSASRPQDRQFILSSKKLLLSDSGFYLCAWSMSISGYTFGSGTRLTVV.